These 21 T cell receptor beta chains came from one sample sequenced in a study of early T cells in non-severe SARS-CoV-2 infection. Each CDR3 protein gets one entry after TCRdb re-called the 5' RACE reads with MiXCR. The sample gives around 99,000 distinct CDR3 sequences, 11% of which show up once; about 7.6% is in the top ten. The sample comprised whole blood. The source of these receptors is an adult who was a healthcare worker with PCR-confirmed SARS-CoV-2 infection or an uninfected control (not recorded which).

At least ten counts were recorded for this clonotype. CDR3: CASSQAGTSGETQYF. The CDR3, as DNA: TGTGCCAGCAGCCAAGCCGGGACTAGTGGAGAGACCCAGTACTTC. This chain joins TRBV3-1 and TRBJ2-5, with 8 bases that match TRBD2. Germline CDR1 LGHDT, CDR2 YNNKEL (reference sequence). CDR3 length: 15 amino acids. V gave up 1 base and J gave up 4 bases; unmatched junction bases: 5.

This clonotype was found a few times. The chain has TRBV6-1 and TRBJ1-5, with D uncertain. V dropped 1 base and J dropped 9 bases, with 16 bases sitting between them. From germline, CDR1 is MNHNS and CDR2 SASEGT. The CDR3 has 15 residues. The CDR3: CASSEGVPGLWPQHF. CDR3 DNA sequence: TGTGCCAGCAGTGAAGGGGTACCAGGCCTTTGGCCCCAGCATTTT.

V and J are TRBV27 and TRBJ2-5, with TRBD1 as a possible D gene (6 bases). Germline values: CDR1 MNHEY, CDR2 SMNVEV (reference sequence). The germline V and J ends were trimmed by 2 bases and 4 bases, with 11 bases remaining between them. This CDR3 is 14 amino acids long. The CDR3 DNA is TGTGCCAGCAGTTTAGAGGGACACACAGAGACCCAGTACTTC. Its translation is CASSLEGHTETQYF.

The chain combines TRBV28 with TRBJ2-7, with 7 bases identical to TRBD2. The CDR3 totals 13 residues. Germline values: CDR1 MDHEN, CDR2 SYDVKM. Unmatched junction bases numbered 5, after V lost 5 bases and J lost 4 bases. CDR3 region: CASSGRERYEQYF. The CDR3, as DNA: TGTGCCAGCAGTGGGCGGGAGCGGTACGAGCAGTACTTC.

This clonotype showed up many times. This chain uses TRBV5-1 with TRBJ2-7; 7 nucleotides agree with TRBD1. The CDR3 is 13 amino acids. Germline loops: CDR1 SGHRS, CDR2 YFSETQ. Trimming removed 4 bases from V and 3 bases from J; junction bases left unmatched: 4. CDR3 region: CASSRQGGYEQYF. The CDR3 region has the DNA TGCGCCAGCAGCCGACAGGGTGGCTACGAGCAGTACTTC.

The genes are TRBV7-2 and TRBJ2-5; 7 bases align to TRBD1. V dropped 5 bases and J dropped 5; count of bases not matched to a gene: 5. Germline lookup yields CDR1 SGHTA and CDR2 FQGNSA. The CDR3 extends over 13 amino acids. The CDR3 sequence is CASSPDRVETQYF. For the CDR3, the DNA is TGTGCCAGCAGCCCAGACAGGGTGGAGACCCAGTACTTC. The whole variable domain, remainder taken from reference TRBV7-2 and TRBJ2-5, is GAGVSQSPSNKVTEKGKDVELRCDPISGHTALYWYRQSLGQGLEFLIYFQGNSAPDKSGLPSDRFSAERTGGSVSTLTIQRTQQEDSAVYLCASSPDRVETQYFGPGTRLLVL.

This clonotype was recorded many times. This chain connects TRBV29-1 to TRBJ1-1; a weak D match, TRBD1 (6 bases). There are 12 residues in the CDR3. The germline gives CDR1 SQVTM, CDR2 ANQGSEA. V was cut by 3 bases and J by 4 bases, with 9 bases left in between. The CDR3: CSVERGGTEAFF. The CDR3 DNA follows: TGCAGCGTTGAGAGGGGGGGCACTGAAGCTTTCTTT.

This clonotype was seen repeatedly, ten times or more. V and J are TRBV29-1 and TRBJ2-5; D remains ambiguous. This CDR3 has 10 amino acids. Trimming pared 4 bases from V and 3 bases from J, leaving 3 bases between. The V gene's germline CDR1 is SQVTM and CDR2 ANQGSEA. The CDR3 nucleotides are TGCAGCGTTGTGGAAGAGACCCAGTACTTC. This sequence encodes CSVVEETQYF.

This clonotype came up many times. The genes are TRBV7-7 and TRBJ2-7; perhaps TRBD1 as D (6 bases). Trimming shortened V by 1 base and J by 3 bases, and 13 bases separated the two germline ends. Germline V lookup: CDR1 SSHAT, CDR2 FNYEAQ (reference sequence). This CDR3 contains 15 residues. CDR3 in amino acids: CASSLDRDSHYEQYF. CDR3 DNA sequence: TGTGCCAGCAGCTTAGACAGGGATTCGCACTACGAGCAGTACTTC.

This clonotype was counted at least ten times. The genes are TRBV28 and TRBJ2-3; perhaps TRBD2 as D (5 bases). The germline V and J ends were trimmed by 5 bases and 8 bases, with 17 bases remaining between them. The CDR3 loop spans 14 amino acids. The germline CDR1 and CDR2 sequences are MDHEN and SYDVKM. CDR3 DNA: TGTGCCAGCAGTCCCGGACTGGGCGAGCGTACGCAGTATTTT. It is translated as CASSPGLGERTQYF.

V gene TRBV28 combines with J gene TRBJ2-5; a possible D gene is TRBD1 (6 bases). Germline lookup yields CDR1 MDHEN and CDR2 SYDVKM. The CDR3 loop spans 12 amino acids. The V end was cut by 5 bases, the J end by 6 bases, with 10 bases between. As DNA, the CDR3 is TGTGCCAGCAGTCAGGGGTTGAAGACCCAGTACTTC. This sequence encodes CASSQGLKTQYF.

The V call is TRBV5-6, the J call TRBJ2-6, with D perhaps TRBD2 (7 bases). The CDR3 has 17 amino acids. Per germline, CDR1 SGHDT and CDR2 YYEEEE. V was clipped by 1 base and J by 1 base, with 12 bases between them. CDR3 sequence: CASSLPGGESGANVLTF. The CDR3 nucleotides are TGTGCCAGCAGCTTGCCGGGGGGCGAGTCTGGGGCCAACGTCCTGACTTTC. Variable domain in full (rest from reference TRBV5-6 and TRBJ2-6): DAGVTQSPTHLIKTRGQQVTLRCSPKSGHDTVSWYQQALGQGPQFIFQYYEEEERQRGNFPDRFSGHQFPNYSSELNVNALLLGDSALYLCASSLPGGESGANVLTFGAGSRLTVL.

This clonotype showed up many times. The gene calls are TRBV18 and TRBJ1-1; TRBD1 aligns across 9 bases. The CDR3 extends over 13 amino acids. From germline, CDR1 is KGHSH and CDR2 LQKENI. Germline trimming cut 5 bases from V and 7 bases from J; bases unmatched to any gene: 5. CDR3: CASSGQGMSEAFF. Here the CDR3 DNA reads TGTGCCAGCTCAGGACAGGGGATGAGTGAAGCTTTCTTT.

This rearrangement joins TRBV27 to TRBJ2-2; 11 bases agree with TRBD2. This CDR3 contains 15 residues. J was trimmed by 4 bases and V by 3 bases; bases with no gene match: 1. Germline CDR1 is MNHEY and CDR2 is SMNVEV (reference sequence). CDR3 coding DNA: TGTGCCAGCAGTTTTAGCGGGAGGGTCACCGGGGAGCTGTTTTTT. Translation gives CASSFSGRVTGELFF.

This clonotype was seen at least ten times. This rearrangement joins TRBV25-1 to TRBJ2-2; D may correspond to TRBD1 or TRBD2 (5 bases each). Germline V gene data show CDR1 as MGHDK and CDR2 as SYGVNS. The CDR3 sequence is 13 residues long. V was trimmed by 8 bases and J by 5 bases, leaving 12 bases between them. The CDR3 coding sequence is TGTGCCAGCGGGGGACCGGGAACCGGGGAGCTGTTTTTT. Translation: CASGGPGTGELFF.

The genes are TRBV5-5 and TRBJ1-1; possible D gene TRBD1, 5 bases. CDR1 is SGHKS, CDR2 YYEKEE, per germline (reference sequence). Trimming took 0 bases from V and 1 from J, leaving 13 bases between them. The CDR3 covers 16 residues. CDR3 in DNA: TGTGCCAGCAGCTTGGGACAGTGGCCGGCGAACACTGAAGCTTTCTTT. Translating it yields CASSLGQWPANTEAFF.

The chain carries TRBV19 and TRBJ1-2; 9 positions match TRBD1. The CDR3 consists of 14 residues. Germline-derived CDR1 and CDR2 are LNHDA and SQIVND (reference sequence). V trimming: 4 bases; J trimming: 7 bases; junction bases outside the gene matches: 7. The chain's CDR3 is CASSTLTGGSGYTF. The CDR3 nucleotides are TGTGCCAGTAGTACCCTGACAGGGGGAAGTGGCTACACCTTC. Based on the CDR3 plus reference TRBV19 and TRBJ1-2, the full variable domain is DGGITQSPKYLFRKEGQNVTLSCEQNLNHDAMYWYRQDPGQGLRLIYYSQIVNDFQKGDIAEGYSVSREKKESFPLTVTSAQKNPTAFYLCASSTLTGGSGYTFGSGTRLTVV.

This clonotype was seen a handful of times. The rearrangement joins TRBV28 to TRBJ2-1; D remains unclear. With 2 bases removed from V and 0 bases from J, the gap between germline ends came to 8 bases. Looked up from germline, CDR1 is MDHEN and CDR2 is SYDVKM. The CDR3 has 15 residues. DNA for the CDR3: TGTGCCAGCAGTTTACGACTCGACTCCTACAATGAGCAGTTCTTC. This gives the protein CASSLRLDSYNEQFF. Variable domain in full (rest from reference TRBV28 and TRBJ2-1): DVKVTQSSRYLVKRTGEKVFLECVQDMDHENMFWYRQDPGLGLRLIYFSYDVKMKEKGDIPEGYSVSREKKERFSLILESASTNQTSMYLCASSLRLDSYNEQFFGPGTRLTVL.

There are many counts of this clonotype. The rearrangement links TRBV12-3 or TRBV12-4 to TRBJ2-3; 7 bases line up with TRBD1. Losses at the gene ends were 6 bases for V and 4 bases for J; bases not matched to a gene: 7. The length of the CDR3 is 14 residues. CDR3 amino acids: CASSLTGYPDTQYF. DNA for the CDR3: TGTGCCAGCAGCCTGACAGGGTACCCAGATACGCAGTATTTT.

The chain has TRBV7-9 and TRBJ2-5; D remains unclear. Germline V gives CDR1 SEHNR, CDR2 FQNEAQ (reference sequence). The CDR3 covers 13 residues. The V and J ends lost 8 bases and 2 bases respectively, with 12 bases between them. The CDR3 bases are TGTGCCAGCTCGGTGTCGGGTCAAGAGACCCAGTACTTC. Translating it yields CASSVSGQETQYF.

The J gene is TRBJ2-7, the V gene TRBV7-2; D is perhaps TRBD1 (5 bases). This CDR3 has 16 residues. Germline loops: CDR1 SGHTA, CDR2 FQGNSA. Trimming removed 1 base at V and 4 bases at J, with 17 bases between. The DNA of the CDR3 is TGTGCCAGCAGCTTAGGACAGACCCGTGTCGTGTACGAGCAGTACTTC. Translating it yields CASSLGQTRVVYEQYF.